This T cell receptor beta chain was recorded in a study of siplizumab effects on memory and regulatory T cells. With respect to this clone: Its matching antigen is unknown.

For every sample, about 10^5 TCR templates were assayed. The repertoire was sequenced with immunoSEQ multiplex PCR; TCRdb's copy has only in-frame clones and lacks some. The profile shows about 110,000 clones, about 93% of them singletons. Germline lookup yields CDR1 MNHNY and CDR2 SVGAGI (reference sequence). Trimming took 3 bases from V and 7 from J, leaving 13 bases between them. CDR3 length: 14 amino acids. Study-level results: A mean of about 62% of mappable alloreactive CD4+ clones were Treg-derived with siplizumab, compared with 25% to 30% in controls. Memory cells seemed less diverse than naive T cells, which also seemed major contributors to the alloresponse. A significant reduction in alloreactive sequences traceable to unstimulated CD4+ memory cells was produced by siplizumab.

The TCR originated in a human donor in good health. Sequencing was done on a sample of CD4+ T cells sorted from blood. The chain joins TRBV6-6 to TRBJ1-5; tentatively, D is TRBD1 (6 bases). CDR3 nucleotides: TGTGCCAGCAGTTATTTTGGCAGGGGACAGCCCCAGCATTTT. Translated, it gives CASSYFGRGQPQHF.